One sample yielded the 17 T cell receptor beta chains listed below, sequenced in a study of blood T cell repertoires in COVID-19. Repertoires were generated with immunoSEQ multiplex PCR, while TCRdb's copy carries only in-frame clones and drops some. The top ten clones hold less than 4% of a sample with about 87,000 clones, under 85% of them seen once. The sequencing sample was made of peripheral blood. The receptors originated from a woman over 75 with COVID-19, enrolled during active disease.

This sequence joins TRBV13 and TRBJ2-1; 8 positions agree with TRBD2. After removal of 1 base from V and 2 bases from J, the junction contained 1 base not matched to a gene. The CDR3 has 15 amino acids. Germline CDR1 and CDR2: PRHDT and FYEKMQ (reference sequence). In DNA form, the CDR3 reads TGTGCCAGCAGCTTAGAACTAGCGGCCTACAATGAGCAGTTCTTC. Encoded protein: CASSLELAAYNEQFF.

The chain carries TRBV7-7 and TRBJ2-1, with D perhaps TRBD2 (6 bases). The V gene's germline CDR1 is SSHAT and CDR2 FNYEAQ (reference sequence). The CDR3 is made up of 14 amino acids. V gave up 1 base and J gave up 7 bases, with 11 bases separating them. DNA for the CDR3: TGTGCCAGCAGCTTAGAACTAGCTTCGAATGAGCAGTTCTTC. It yields the protein CASSLELASNEQFF.

The J gene is TRBJ1-1, the V gene TRBV2; maybe TRBD1 (6 bases). Between the trimmed V and J ends, which lost 7 bases and 11 bases, there was a span of 23 bases. Germline assignment: CDR1 SNHLY and CDR2 FYNNEI. The CDR3 contains 14 residues. The CDR3 region is CASKVANGGFWAFF. The CDR3 bases are TGTGCCAGCAAGGTGGCGAATGGGGGCTTTTGGGCTTTCTTT.

This clone was observed once. The gene calls are TRBV6-5 and TRBJ2-3; possible D gene TRBD2, 6 bases. Germline CDR1 reads MNHEY; CDR2 reads SVGAGI. Trimming left V 6 bases short and J 6 bases short, with 10 bases between. This CDR3 has 12 residues. This CDR3 is CASSPGGDTQYF. In DNA form, the CDR3 reads TGTGCCAGCAGCCCAGGAGGGGATACGCAGTATTTT.

The chain is built from TRBV6-2 or TRBV6-3 and TRBJ1-1; D uncertain. The CDR3 covers 15 residues. Germline-derived CDR1 and CDR2 are MNHEY and SVGEGT. The V end lost 0 bases, the J end lost 1 base, and 9 bases lay between the germline ends. Written as DNA, the CDR3 is TGTGCCAGCAGTTACTCGCAGGAAAGGAACACTGAAGCTTTCTTT. Residues: CASSYSQERNTEAFF.

The chain is built from TRBV10-3 and TRBJ2-1; D may be TRBD2 (7 bases). This CDR3 is 18 amino acids long. V was clipped by 0 bases and J by 0 bases, with 15 bases between them. The germline V gene encodes CDR1 ENHRY and CDR2 SYGVKD. As DNA, the CDR3 is TGTGCCATCAGTGAGTCTTCAAGGGGGGGTTTCTCCTACAATGAGCAGTTCTTC. Protein: CAISESSRGGFSYNEQFF.

This rearrangement joins TRBV2 to TRBJ2-3; a possible D gene is TRBD2 (6 bases). The V and J ends lost 0 bases and 4 bases respectively, with 8 bases between them. Germline V gives CDR1 SNHLY, CDR2 FYNNEI. The CDR3 consists of 14 residues. In nucleotides, the CDR3 is TGTGCCAGCAGTGAAGCGCGGGGTTCAGATACGCAGTATTTT. Residues: CASSEARGSDTQYF. Complete variable domain (other parts from reference TRBV2 and TRBJ2-3): EPEVTQTPSHQVTQMGQEVILRCVPISNHLYFYWYRQILGQKVEFLVSFYNNEISEKSEIFDDQFSVERPDGSNFTLKIRSTKLEDSAMYFCASSEARGSDTQYFGPGTRLTVL.

On this clone itself: This sample includes further DNA sequences coding for the same CDR3. This chain connects TRBV9 to TRBJ2-1; TRBD1 might be the D (5 bases). The ends were cut back, 0 bases at V and 1 base at J, with 5 bases in the middle. The CDR3 totals 14 residues. Germline V lookup: CDR1 SGDLS, CDR2 YYNGEE. This CDR3 reads CASSVAGSYNEQFF. The DNA for the CDR3 is TGTGCCAGCAGCGTAGCAGGGTCCTACAATGAGCAGTTCTTC.

This chain links TRBV5-4 with TRBJ2-5; D is perhaps TRBD1 (6 bases). The ends were cut back, 3 bases at V and 1 base at J, with 10 bases in the middle. The CDR3 contains 14 residues. Germline V gene data show CDR1 as SGHNT and CDR2 as YYREEE (reference sequence). CDR3 coding DNA: TGTGCCAGCAGCTCTCAGGGGTTCCAAGAGACCCAGTACTTC. This sequence encodes CASSSQGFQETQYF.

The V and J genes are TRBV3-1 (or the pseudogene TRBV3-2) and TRBJ2-1, with 9 bases lining up with TRBD2. CDR1 LGHDT and CDR2 YNNKEL come from the germline V gene (reference sequence). This CDR3 has 16 amino acids. Trimming at V came to 5 bases and at J to 1 base, leaving 6 bases not matched to a gene. This chain's CDR3 is CASSDLAGVSYNEQFF. The CDR3, as DNA: TGTGCCAGCAGCGACTTAGCGGGAGTATCCTACAATGAGCAGTTCTTC.

V gene TRBV19 combines with J gene TRBJ1-6; 9 bases are shared with TRBD1. CDR1 and CDR2 (germline): LNHDA, SQIVND (reference sequence). V was clipped by 1 base and J by 9 bases; unmatched bases: 4. This CDR3 region has 15 residues. CDR3 region: CASSIVGQGASPLHF. The CDR3 coding sequence is TGTGCCAGTAGTATAGTGGGACAGGGCGCTTCACCCCTCCACTTT.

The J gene is TRBJ2-7, the V gene TRBV18, with TRBD1 matching over 9 bases. The germline V gene encodes CDR1 KGHSH and CDR2 LQKENI. The CDR3 has 15 residues. The ends lost 6 bases at V and 4 bases at J; junction bases unmatched: 10. CDR3 loop: CASSPGDRVSYEQYF. CDR3 DNA sequence: TGTGCCAGCTCGCCCGGGGACAGGGTCTCTTACGAGCAGTACTTC.

The rearrangement joins TRBV2 to TRBJ2-5; TRBD2 matches at 8 bases. Germline assignment: CDR1 SNHLY and CDR2 FYNNEI. CDR3 length: 16 amino acids. After removal of 5 bases from V and 1 base from J, the junction contained 9 bases not matched to a gene. The CDR3 sequence is CASSFLRRGAQETQYF. The CDR3 coding sequence is TGTGCCAGCAGTTTCCTTCGGCGGGGGGCCCAAGAGACCCAGTACTTC.

The sample holds a few counts of this clone. CDR3 loop: CASSLGGSHYNSPLHF. The CDR3 DNA follows: TGTGCCAGCAGCTTAGGGGGCAGTCACTATAATTCACCCCTCCACTTT. The chain has TRBV7-2 and TRBJ1-6; possible D gene TRBD1, 5 bases. The length of the CDR3 is 16 residues. Germline CDR1 reads SGHTA; CDR2 reads FQGNSA. V lost 1 base and J lost 3, with 10 bases in between.

The chain is built from TRBV9 and TRBJ2-1; TRBD1 is a possible D gene (6 bases). Germline-derived CDR1 and CDR2 are SGDLS and YYNGEE. This CDR3 contains 18 residues. The V end lost 0 bases, the J end lost 0 bases, and 16 bases lay between the germline ends. CDR3 loop: CASSVGGTGSSSYNEQFF. The CDR3 DNA sequence: TGTGCCAGCAGCGTAGGGGGCACAGGGTCGAGCTCCTACAATGAGCAGTTCTTC.

The CDR3 DNA is TGTGCCAGCAGTTTCGGGGGGTACTCTGGAAACACCATATATTTT. It specifies CASSFGGYSGNTIYF. The V and J genes are TRBV28 and TRBJ1-3; a possible D gene is TRBD1 (5 bases). V lost 3 bases and J 0 bases, leaving 9 bases between the germline ends. CDR1 is MDHEN, CDR2 SYDVKM, per germline. The CDR3 covers 15 residues. Full variable domain (rest looked up from reference TRBV28 and TRBJ1-3): DVKVTQSSRYLVKRTGEKVFLECVQDMDHENMFWYRQDPGLGLRLIYFSYDVKMKEKGDIPEGYSVSREKKERFSLILESASTNQTSMYLCASSFGGYSGNTIYFGEGSWLTVV.

The rearrangement joins TRBV19 to TRBJ1-5, with TRBD1 matching over 9 bases. V trimming: 8 bases; J trimming: 7 bases; junction bases outside the gene matches: 6. This CDR3 spans 13 amino acids. Germline CDR1 LNHDA, CDR2 SQIVND (reference sequence). CDR3 in DNA: TGTGCCAGTGGCAGGGACAGGGTCCAGCCCCAGCATTTT. It translates to CASGRDRVQPQHF.